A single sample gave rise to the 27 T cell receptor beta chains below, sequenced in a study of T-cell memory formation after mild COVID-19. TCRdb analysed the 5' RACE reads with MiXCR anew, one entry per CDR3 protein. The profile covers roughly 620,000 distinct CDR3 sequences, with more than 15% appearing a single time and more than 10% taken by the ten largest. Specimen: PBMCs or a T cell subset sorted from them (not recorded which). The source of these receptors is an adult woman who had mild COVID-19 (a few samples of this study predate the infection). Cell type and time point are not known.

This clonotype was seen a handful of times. For the CDR3, the DNA is TGTGCCAGCAGCTTAGGGGGGACATTGAATTCACCCCTCCACTTT. Translation gives CASSLGGTLNSPLHF. This sequence joins TRBV5-5 and TRBJ1-6; D may be TRBD1 (6 bases). CDR3 length: 15 amino acids. CDR1 is SGHKS, CDR2 YYEKEE, per germline (reference sequence). Trimming shortened V by 2 bases and J by 7 bases, and 13 bases separated the two germline ends.

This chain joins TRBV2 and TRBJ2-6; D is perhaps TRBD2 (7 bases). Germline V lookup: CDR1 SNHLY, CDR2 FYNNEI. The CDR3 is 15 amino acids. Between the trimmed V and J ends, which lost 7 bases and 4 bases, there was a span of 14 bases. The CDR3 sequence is CASNPGGRGANVLTF. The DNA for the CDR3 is TGTGCCAGCAATCCCGGGGGGCGGGGGGCCAACGTCCTGACTTTC. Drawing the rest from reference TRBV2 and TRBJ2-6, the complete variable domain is EPEVTQTPSHQVTQMGQEVILRCVPISNHLYFYWYRQILGQKVEFLVSFYNNEISEKSEIFDDQFSVERPDGSNFTLKIRSTKLEDSAMYFCASNPGGRGANVLTFGAGSRLTVL.

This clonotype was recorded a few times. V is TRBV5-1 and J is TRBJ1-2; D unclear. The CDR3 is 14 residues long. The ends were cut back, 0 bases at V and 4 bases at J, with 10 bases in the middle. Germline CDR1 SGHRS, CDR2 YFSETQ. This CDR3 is CASSLDVRGYGYTF. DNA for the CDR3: TGCGCCAGCAGCTTGGACGTGAGAGGCTATGGCTACACCTTC.

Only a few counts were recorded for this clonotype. The CDR3 DNA follows: TGTGCCAGCAGGGGACTAGCGGTACCCACAGATACGCAGTATTTT. It codes for CASRGLAVPTDTQYF. This rearrangement joins TRBV7-2 to TRBJ2-3; TRBD2 agrees at 11 bases. The CDR3 is made up of 15 amino acids. V was clipped by 6 bases and J by 2 bases; unmatched bases: 4. Per germline, CDR1 SGHTA and CDR2 FQGNSA.

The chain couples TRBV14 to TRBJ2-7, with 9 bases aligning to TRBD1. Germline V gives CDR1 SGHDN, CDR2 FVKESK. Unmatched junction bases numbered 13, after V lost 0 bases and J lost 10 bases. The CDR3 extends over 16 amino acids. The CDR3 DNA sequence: TGTGCCAGCAGCCAAGAAGGACAGGGGTTGGTTTGGCCTCAGTACTTC. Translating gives CASSQEGQGLVWPQYF.

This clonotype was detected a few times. The CDR3 sequence is CASSLDAQRETQYF. In DNA form, the CDR3 reads TGTGCCAGCAGTTTGGACGCCCAGCGGGAGACCCAGTACTTC. The chain combines TRBV11-3 with TRBJ2-5; D might be TRBD2 (5 bases). V dropped 6 bases and J dropped 5 bases, with 16 bases sitting between them. This CDR3 spans 14 amino acids. Germline CDR1 is SGHNT and CDR2 is YENEEA.

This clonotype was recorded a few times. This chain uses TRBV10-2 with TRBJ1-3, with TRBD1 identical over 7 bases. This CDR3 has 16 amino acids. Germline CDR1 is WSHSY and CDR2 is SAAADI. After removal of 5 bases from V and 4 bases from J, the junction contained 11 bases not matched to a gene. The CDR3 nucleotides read TGCGCCAGCAGTCAAGCCTCGGACAGGTCGGGAAACACCATATATTTT. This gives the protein CASSQASDRSGNTIYF.

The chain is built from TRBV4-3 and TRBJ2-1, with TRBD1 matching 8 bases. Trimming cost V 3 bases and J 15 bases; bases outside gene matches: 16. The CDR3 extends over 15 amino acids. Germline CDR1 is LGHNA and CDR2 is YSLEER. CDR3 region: CASSQYPGQANQWFF. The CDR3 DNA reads TGCGCCAGCAGCCAGTACCCGGGACAGGCGAACCAATGGTTCTTC.

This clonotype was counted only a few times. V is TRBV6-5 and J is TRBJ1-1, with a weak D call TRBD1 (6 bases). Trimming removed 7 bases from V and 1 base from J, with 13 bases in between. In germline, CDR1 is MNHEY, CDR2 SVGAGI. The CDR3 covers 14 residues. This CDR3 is CASTLGGGNTEAFF. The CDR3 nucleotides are TGTGCCAGCACCCTTGGGGGCGGGAACACTGAAGCTTTCTTT.

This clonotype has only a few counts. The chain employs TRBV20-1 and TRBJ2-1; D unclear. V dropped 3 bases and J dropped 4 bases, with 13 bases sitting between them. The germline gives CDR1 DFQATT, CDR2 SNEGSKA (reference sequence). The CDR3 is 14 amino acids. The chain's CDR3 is CSARGSLTYNEQFF. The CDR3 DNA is TGCAGTGCTAGGGGTAGCCTTACATACAATGAGCAGTTCTTC.

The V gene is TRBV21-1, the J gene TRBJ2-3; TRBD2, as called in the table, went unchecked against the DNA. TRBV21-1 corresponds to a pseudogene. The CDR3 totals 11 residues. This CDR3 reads CAIQAGGTQYF. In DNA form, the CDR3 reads TGTGCCATCCAAGCGGGAGGTACGCAGTATTTT.

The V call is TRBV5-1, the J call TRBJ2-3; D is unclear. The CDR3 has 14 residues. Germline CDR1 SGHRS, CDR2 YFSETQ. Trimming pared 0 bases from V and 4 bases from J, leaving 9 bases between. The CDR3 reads CASSLEAAPDTQYF. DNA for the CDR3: TGCGCCAGCAGCTTGGAGGCGGCCCCAGATACGCAGTATTTT.

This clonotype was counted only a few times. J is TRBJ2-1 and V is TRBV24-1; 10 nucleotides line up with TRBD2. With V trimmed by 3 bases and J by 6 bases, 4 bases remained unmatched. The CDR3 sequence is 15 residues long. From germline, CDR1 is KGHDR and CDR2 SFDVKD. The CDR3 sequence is CATSDPGLAFNEQFF. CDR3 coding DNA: TGTGCCACCAGTGATCCGGGACTAGCGTTCAATGAGCAGTTCTTC.

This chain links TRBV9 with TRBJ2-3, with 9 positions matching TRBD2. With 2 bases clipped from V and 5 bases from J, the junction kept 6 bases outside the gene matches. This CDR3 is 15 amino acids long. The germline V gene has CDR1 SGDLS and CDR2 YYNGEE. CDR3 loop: CASSVSSGEGDTQYF. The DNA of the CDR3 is TGTGCCAGCAGCGTCTCTAGCGGGGAGGGAGATACGCAGTATTTT.

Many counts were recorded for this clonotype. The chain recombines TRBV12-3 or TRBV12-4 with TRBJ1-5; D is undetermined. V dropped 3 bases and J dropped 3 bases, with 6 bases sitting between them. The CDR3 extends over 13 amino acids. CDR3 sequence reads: CASSLGFNQPQHF. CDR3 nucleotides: TGTGCCAGCAGTTTGGGGTTCAATCAGCCCCAGCATTTT.

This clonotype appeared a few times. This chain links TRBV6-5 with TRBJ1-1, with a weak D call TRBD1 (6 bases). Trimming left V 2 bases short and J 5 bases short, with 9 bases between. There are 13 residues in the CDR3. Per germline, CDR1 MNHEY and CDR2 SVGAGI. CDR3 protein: CASSYQGSTEAFF. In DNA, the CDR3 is TGTGCCAGCAGTTACCAGGGGAGTACTGAAGCTTTCTTT.

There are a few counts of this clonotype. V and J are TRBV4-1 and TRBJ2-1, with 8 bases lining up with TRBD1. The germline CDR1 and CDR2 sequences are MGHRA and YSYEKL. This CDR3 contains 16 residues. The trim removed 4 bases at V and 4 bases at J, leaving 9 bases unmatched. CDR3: CASSLSTGALYNEQFF. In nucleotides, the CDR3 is TGCGCCAGCAGCCTCTCGACAGGGGCCCTATACAATGAGCAGTTCTTC.

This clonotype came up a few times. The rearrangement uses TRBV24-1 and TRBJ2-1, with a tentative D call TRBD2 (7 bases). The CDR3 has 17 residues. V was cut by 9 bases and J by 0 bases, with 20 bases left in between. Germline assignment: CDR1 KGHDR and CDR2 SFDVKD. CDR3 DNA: TGTGCCACCGGGGGGGCTAGCGGACGCAGCTCCTACAATGAGCAGTTCTTC. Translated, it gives CATGGASGRSSYNEQFF.

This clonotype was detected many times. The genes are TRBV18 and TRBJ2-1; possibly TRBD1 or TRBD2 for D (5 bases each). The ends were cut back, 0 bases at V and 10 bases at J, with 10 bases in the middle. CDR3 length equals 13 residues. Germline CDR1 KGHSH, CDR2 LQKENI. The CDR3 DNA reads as TGTGCCAGCTCACCACCGGGGGTCGGGGAGCAGTTCTTC. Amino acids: CASSPPGVGEQFF.

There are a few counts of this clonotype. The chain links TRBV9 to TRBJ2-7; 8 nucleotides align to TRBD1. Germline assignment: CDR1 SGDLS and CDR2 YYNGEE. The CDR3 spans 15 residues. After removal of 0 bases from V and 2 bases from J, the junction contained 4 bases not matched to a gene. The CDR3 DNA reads TGTGCCAGCAGCGTAGGGGGACAGGCTACCTACGAGCAGTACTTC. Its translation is CASSVGGQATYEQYF. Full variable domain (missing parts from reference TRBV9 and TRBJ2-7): DSGVTQTPKHLITATGQRVTLRCSPRSGDLSVYWYQQSLDQGLQFLIQYYNGEERAKGNILERFSAQQFPDLHSELNLSSLELGDSALYFCASSVGGQATYEQYFGPGTRLTVT.

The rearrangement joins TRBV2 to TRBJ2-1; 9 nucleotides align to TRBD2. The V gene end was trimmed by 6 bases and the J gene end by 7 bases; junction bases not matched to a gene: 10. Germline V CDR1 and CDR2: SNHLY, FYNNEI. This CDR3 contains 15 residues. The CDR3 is CASSAAGGSVNEQFF. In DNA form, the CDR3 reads TGTGCCAGCAGCGCTGCGGGGGGGAGTGTAAATGAGCAGTTCTTC. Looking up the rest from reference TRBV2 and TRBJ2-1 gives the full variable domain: EPEVTQTPSHQVTQMGQEVILRCVPISNHLYFYWYRQILGQKVEFLVSFYNNEISEKSEIFDDQFSVERPDGSNFTLKIRSTKLEDSAMYFCASSAAGGSVNEQFFGPGTRLTVL.

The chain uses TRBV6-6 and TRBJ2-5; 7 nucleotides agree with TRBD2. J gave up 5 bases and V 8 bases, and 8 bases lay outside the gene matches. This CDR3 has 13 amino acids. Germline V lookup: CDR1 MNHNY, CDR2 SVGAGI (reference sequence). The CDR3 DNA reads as TGTGCCAGCCGAGAGGGAGGGATGGAGACCCAGTACTTC. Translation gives CASREGGMETQYF.

For the CDR3, the DNA is TGTGCCAGCAGGGATAGCGGGGGGGTCGAGACCCAGTACTTC. This gives the protein CASRDSGGVETQYF. V usage is TRBV5-6 and J usage is TRBJ2-5; 11 nucleotides match TRBD2. Looked up from germline, CDR1 is SGHDT and CDR2 is YYEEEE. J gave up 5 bases and V 5 bases, and 5 bases lay outside the gene matches. This CDR3 region has 14 residues.

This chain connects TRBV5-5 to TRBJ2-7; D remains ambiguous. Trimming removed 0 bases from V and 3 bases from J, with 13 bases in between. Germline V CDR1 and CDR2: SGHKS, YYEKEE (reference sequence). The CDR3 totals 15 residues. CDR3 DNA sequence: TGTGCCAGCAGCTTGGATGTCACTAAGGGCTACGAGCAGTACTTC. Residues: CASSLDVTKGYEQYF. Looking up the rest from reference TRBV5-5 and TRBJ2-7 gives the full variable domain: DAGVTQSPTHLIKTRGQQVTLRCSPISGHKSVSWYQQVLGQGPQFIFQYYEKEERGRGNFPDRFSARQFPNYSSELNVNALLLGDSALYLCASSLDVTKGYEQYFGPGTRLTVT.

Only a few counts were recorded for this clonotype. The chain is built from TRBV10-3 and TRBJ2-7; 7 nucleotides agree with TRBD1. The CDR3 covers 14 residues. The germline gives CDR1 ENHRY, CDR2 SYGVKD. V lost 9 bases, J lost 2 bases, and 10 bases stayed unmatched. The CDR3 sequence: CAIEPGTVPYEQYF. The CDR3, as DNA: TGTGCCATTGAACCCGGGACAGTCCCCTACGAGCAGTACTTC.

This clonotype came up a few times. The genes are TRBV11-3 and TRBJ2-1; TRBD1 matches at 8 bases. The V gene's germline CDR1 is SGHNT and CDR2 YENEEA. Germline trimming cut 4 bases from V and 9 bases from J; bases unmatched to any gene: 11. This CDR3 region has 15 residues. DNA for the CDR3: TGTGCCAGCAGCTCGCCCTCTCGGACAGGGACTGAGCAGTTCTTC. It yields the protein CASSSPSRTGTEQFF. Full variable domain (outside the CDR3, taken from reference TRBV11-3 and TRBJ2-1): EAGVVQSPRYKIIEKKQPVAFWCNPISGHNTLYWYLQNLGQGPELLIRYENEEAVDDSQLPKDRFSAERLKGVDSTLKIQPAELGDSAVYLCASSSPSRTGTEQFFGPGTRLTVL.

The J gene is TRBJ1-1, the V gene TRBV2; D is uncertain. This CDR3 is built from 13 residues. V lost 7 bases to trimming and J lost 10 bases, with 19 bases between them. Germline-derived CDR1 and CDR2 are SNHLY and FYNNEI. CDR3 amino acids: CASTSPTPWRAFF. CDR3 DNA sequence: TGTGCCAGCACCTCCCCAACCCCCTGGCGAGCTTTCTTT.